This T cell receptor (beta chain) derives from a study of T cell clonality in common variable immunodeficiency. Regarding the study as a whole: CVID subjects shared fewer TCRbeta clones than healthy controls did. The cause of increased CVID clonality remains unclear without subpopulation sequencing. Reportedly, TCR beta sequences from common variable immunodeficiency showed fewer deletions and N-nucleotide insertions. CVID patient heterogeneity limited repertoire-clinical complication correlations.

Only a few counts were recorded for this clone. What it binds is unknown. With the read ending 3 residues before the CDR3 end, the germline J gene is used to fill in that end. Most patients and controls had Caucasian heritage. The CDR3 length is 19 residues. Germline V gives CDR1 GTSNPN, CDR2 SVGIG (reference sequence). Trimming shortened V by 3 bases and J by 1 base, and 27 bases separated the two germline ends. Generated by immunoSEQ multiplex PCR, the TCRdb table keeps only in-frame clones and is missing some. The sample presents over 30,000 clones, none singletons. The chain recombines TRBV30 with TRBJ1-2; no clear D gene. This TCR derives from a human donor with common variable immunodeficiency. Sequenced: peripheral blood mononuclear cells. CDR3 region: CAWSFLHLDEEKINYGYTF. CDR3 bases read: TGTGCCTGGAGCTTCCTACATCTAGATGAGGAAAAAATTAACTATGGC. Looking up the rest from reference TRBV30 and TRBJ1-2 gives the full variable domain: SQTIHQWPATLVQPVGSPLSLECTVEGTSNPNLYWYRQAAGRGLQLLFYSVGIGQISSEVPQNLSASRPQDRQFILSSKKLLLSDSGFYLCAWSFLHLDEEKINYGYTFGSGTRLTVV.